This is a list of T cell receptor beta chains from one sample in a study of cytomegalovirus exposure and HLA in healthy donors. Method: immunoSEQ multiplex PCR; TCRdb's copy keeps in-frame clones and lacks some. The sample gives 110,000 or so clones, roughly 86% of which show up once; approximately 4.9% is in the top ten. Sequencing was performed on PBMCs. These receptor sequences come from a man aged 18 to 29 in good health and CMV-seronegative. Each CDR3 is given with its conserved first and last residue. A D gene is named only where the DNA matches it firmly. A clone size is listed for some rows: how often the clone was seen (once, few, many), or a class if it is expanded.

.	TRBV7-2	.	TRBJ1-1	TGTGCCAGCAGCTTAGGGAGGGGAGGGGACACTGAAGCTTTCTTT	CASSLGRGGDTEAFF
few	TRBV30	.	TRBJ1-2	TGTGCCTGGAGTACAGGGATCTATGGCTACACCTTC	CAWSTGIYGYTF
few	TRBV19	TRBD1	TRBJ1-2	TGTGCCAGTTCGCCGGGACAGGGGGCGCGGGGCTACACCTTC	CASSPGQGARGYTF
.	TRBV6-1	TRBD1	TRBJ2-5	TGTGCCAGCACGGGGCTCGGACAGGGCCAAGAGACCCAGTACTTC	CASTGLGQGQETQYF
once	TRBV7-8	.	TRBJ1-1	TGTGCCAGCAGCTTAGAAGGCAGGGAGAACACTGAAGCTTTCTTT	CASSLEGRENTEAFF
once	TRBV5-4	TRBD2	TRBJ2-1	TGTGCCAGCAGCCTGGATTTCCCTAGCGGGGGGGCCAGTGAGCAGTTCTTC	CASSLDFPSGGASEQFF
.	TRBV2	TRBD2	TRBJ2-1	TGTGCCAGCAGTGAGGTATTAGCGGGAGCTCGTCGGAATGAGCAGTTCTTC	CASSEVLAGARRNEQFF
once	TRBV6-1	TRBD1	TRBJ2-7	TGTGCCAGCAGTGAGGGGACAGGCTATCTCTCCTACGAGCAGTACTTC	CASSEGTGYLSYEQYF
.	TRBV2	TRBD2	TRBJ2-3	TGTGCCAGCAGGCCGACTAGCGGGAGTACAGATACGCAGTATTTT	CASRPTSGSTDTQYF
.	TRBV6-1	.	TRBJ1-4	TGTGCCAGCAGAGCCGGGACATCCCTGGGGGAAAAACTGTTTTTT	CASRAGTSLGEKLFF
.	TRBV5-1	.	TRBJ2-7	TGCGCCAGCAGCTTGGAAAGGTTGGCAGGGGACTCCTACGAGCAGTACTTC	CASSLERLAGDSYEQYF
.	TRBV5-1	.	TRBJ1-1	TGCGCCAGCAACAGGGCCGGGGGGCTAATCACTGAAGCTTTCTTT	CASNRAGGLITEAFF
.	TRBV9	TRBD2	TRBJ2-5	TGTGCCAGCAGCCCAAGTCGGATCAGCGGGGGGAACCAAGAGACCCAGTACTTC	CASSPSRISGGNQETQYF
.	TRBV2	TRBD1	TRBJ1-2	TGTGCCAGCAGTGACTCCGACAGGGGGCCTGGCTACACCTTC	CASSDSDRGPGYTF
.	TRBV4-1	.	TRBJ2-5	TGCGCCAGCAGCCAAGTGAGAGGGGAGACCCAGTACTTC	CASSQVRGETQYF
.	TRBV7-9	TRBD1	TRBJ2-2	TGTGCCAGCAGCGCCACAGGGGGCGCAGCCGGGGAGCTGTTTTTT	CASSATGGAAGELFF
.	TRBV5-1	TRBD1	TRBJ2-1	TGCGCCAGCAGCTGGGACAGTCCTTCCTACAATGAGCAGTTCTTC	CASSWDSPSYNEQFF
once	TRBV6-1	TRBD2	TRBJ2-3	TGTGCCAGCAAGAGCGGGGGGTGGTCAGATACGCAGTATTTT	CASKSGGWSDTQYF
.	TRBV19	.	TRBJ1-3	TGTGCCAGTAGTAACCTAAGGACAGCTGGAAACACCATATATTTT	CASSNLRTAGNTIYF
once	TRBV30	.	TRBJ2-3	TGTGCCTGGGGGGGCCAGAGGTCAGATACGCAGTATTTT	CAWGGQRSDTQYF
.	TRBV6-1	.	TRBJ1-5	TGTGCCAGCAGTGCTGAGTATAGCAATCAGCCCCAGCATTTT	CASSAEYSNQPQHF
.	TRBV9	TRBD2	TRBJ2-5	TGTGCCAGCAGCGTCGGTATAGCGGGAGGGCCGCGAGAGACCCAGTACTTC	CASSVGIAGGPRETQYF
.	TRBV6-5	TRBD1	TRBJ1-5	TGTGCCACCAAGGGACAGAGCAATCAGCCCCAGCATTTT	CATKGQSNQPQHF
.	TRBV5-1	.	TRBJ2-1	TGCGCCAGCAGCCAGACGACTAGCTCCTACAATGAGCAGTTCTTC	CASSQTTSSYNEQFF
.	TRBV14	TRBD1	TRBJ1-6	TGTGCCAGCAGCCTGGGACAGTTCTTTAGCTCCTATAATTCACCCCTCCACTTT	CASSLGQFFSSYNSPLHF
.	TRBV14	TRBD1	TRBJ2-7	TGTGCCAGCAGAAAGACAGGGCTCTCCTACGAGCAGTACTTC	CASRKTGLSYEQYF
once	TRBV5-1	.	TRBJ1-2	TGCGCCAGCAGCTTAGACCCCGGGACATCAGGCTACACCTTC	CASSLDPGTSGYTF
.	TRBV2	.	TRBJ1-5	TGTGCCAGCAGTGAAGACCCCAACCGGGGAGGGAGCAATCAGCCCCAGCATTTT	CASSEDPNRGGSNQPQHF
medium-sized	TRBV11-2	.	TRBJ1-2	TGTGCCAGCAGCTTAGACAGGTTTACCACTAACTATGGCTACACCTTC	CASSLDRFTTNYGYTF
.	TRBV5-1	TRBD1	TRBJ2-1	TGCGCCAGCAGCTCGGGACAGGGGGGAAATGAGCAGTTCTTC	CASSSGQGGNEQFF
.	TRBV18	TRBD1	TRBJ1-2	TGTGCCAGCTCACCTCCTGGACAGGGATATGGCTACACCTTC	CASSPPGQGYGYTF
.	TRBV30	TRBD2	TRBJ2-1	TGTGCCTGGAGTGTGGGACTAGCGGAGAGCTACAATGAGCAGTTCTTC	CAWSVGLAESYNEQFF
.	TRBV7-2	.	TRBJ1-2	TGTGCCAGCAGCTTCGTATCCGGGGATGGCTACACCTTC	CASSFVSGDGYTF